A selection of T cell receptor beta chains follows, all from one sample in a study of control samples from healthy donors and cancer patients. The data were produced by immunoSEQ multiplex PCR, yet TCRdb's version contains in-frame clones alone and is incomplete. The sample totals some 190,000 clones. The sequenced sample was blood. All receptors come from a woman aged 25 to 39 in good health. CDR3s include the opening cysteine and the closing phenylalanine or tryptophan. Each record gives: V gene, J gene, D gene, CDR3 DNA, CDR3 protein. The D gene is left open where the match is weak.

TRBV7-2,TRBJ1-1,-,TGTGCCAGCAGCTTAGCCCCTTTGGGGGGGAGGAACACTGAAGCTTTCTTT,CASSLAPLGGRNTEAFF
TRBV7-6,TRBJ2-7,TRBD1,TGTGCCAGCAGCGCGTGGGACAGGGGGAACGAGCAGTACTTC,CASSAWDRGNEQYF
TRBV7-9,TRBJ1-1,-,TGTGCCAGCAGCTTGGCAGAAACTGAAGCTTTCTTT,CASSLAETEAFF
TRBV7-2,TRBJ2-1,-,TGTGCCAGCAGCTTAGAGCTCCATGAGCAGTTCTTC,CASSLELHEQFF
TRBV27,TRBJ1-2,-,TGTGCCAGCAGTCTCACCGGAGAGTATGGCTACACCTTC,CASSLTGEYGYTF
TRBV2,TRBJ2-7,-,TGTACGCGCGGGGCTAGCGTTTCCTACGAGCAGTACTTC,CTRGASVSYEQYF
TRBV11-2,TRBJ1-5,-,TGTGCCAGCAGCTTAGGTGACACTCGCAATCAGCCCCAGCATTTT,CASSLGDTRNQPQHF
TRBV7-2,TRBJ1-6,-,TGTGCCAGCAGCTTGAGTGGGTTACAGGGTTTGGCATCTTCACCCCTCCACTTT,CASSLSGLQGLASSPLHF
TRBV29-1,TRBJ1-4,-,TGCAGCGTTGCCATAAATGAAAAACTGTTTTTT,CSVAINEKLFF
TRBV10-3,TRBJ2-1,-,TGTGCCATCAGTGACGGGACGTGGGAGTTCTTC,CAISDGTWEFF
TRBV27,TRBJ1-2,-,TGTGCCAGCAGCTTAACATGGTCTAACTATGGCTACACCTTC,CASSLTWSNYGYTF
TRBV6-2/TRBV6-3,TRBJ2-3,TRBD2,TGTGCCAGCAGTTACCCTAGCGGAGACACAGATACGCAGTATTTT,CASSYPSGDTDTQYF
TRBV6-5,TRBJ1-4,-,TGTGCCAGCACCCCTGGGGGCGCTAATGAAAAACTGTTTTTT,CASTPGGANEKLFF
TRBV6-2/TRBV6-3,TRBJ1-5,-,TGTGCCAGCAGTTCGACAGGTAATCAGCCCCAGCATTTT,CASSSTGNQPQHF
TRBV7-2,TRBJ1-4,-,TGTGCCAGCAGCTTAGCGGTAACCGCGGGAGAAAAACTGTTTTTT,CASSLAVTAGEKLFF
TRBV6-5,TRBJ1-1,-,TGTGCCAGCCTGGCAGGGGAGAAAGCTTTCTTT,CASLAGEKAFF
TRBV5-1,TRBJ1-1,TRBD1,TGCGCCAGCAGGACAGGGTTGAACACTGAAGCTTTCTTT,CASRTGLNTEAFF
TRBV7-2,TRBJ1-2,-,TGTGCCAGCAGCTTTCGACAGCGGGCGGAGGGCTACACCTTC,CASSFRQRAEGYTF
TRBV19,TRBJ1-1,TRBD1,TGTGCCAGTAGTGCGGACCAGGGGGGAAACACTGAAGCTTTCTTT,CASSADQGGNTEAFF
TRBV6-2/TRBV6-3,TRBJ1-5,TRBD1,TGTGCCAGCAGTTTTGGGACAGGGGGCCCCGGCAATCAGCCCCAGCATTTT,CASSFGTGGPGNQPQHF
TRBV5-1,TRBJ2-5,TRBD1,TGCGCCAGCAGACGGGACAGTAGAGAGACCCAGTACTTC,CASRRDSRETQYF
TRBV28,TRBJ1-4,TRBD1,TGTGCCAGCAGTTCCCACAGGGGAGGGAGTGAAAAACTGTTTTTT,CASSSHRGGSEKLFF
TRBV6-1,TRBJ1-2,-,TGTGCCAGCAGTGAGATAGGGTTTGATGGCTACACCTTC,CASSEIGFDGYTF
TRBV6-6,TRBJ1-2,TRBD1,TGTGCCAGCAGTTACTCCTTGACAGGGGGCGCTGATGGCTACACCTTC,CASSYSLTGGADGYTF
TRBV2,TRBJ1-2,-,TGTGCCAGGGGGGGCAGGGGCCGCTCTAACTATGGCTACACCTTC,CARGGRGRSNYGYTF
TRBV7-9,TRBJ1-1,-,TGTGCCAGCAGCCGAGGGACGAACACTGAAGCTTTCTTT,CASSRGTNTEAFF
TRBV7-8,TRBJ1-5,-,TGTGCCAGCAGCTTAGCCGGAGGGGCGAATCAGCCCCAGCATTTT,CASSLAGGANQPQHF
TRBV12-5,TRBJ2-5,TRBD1,TGTGCTAGTGGTTTGGTACCGCCGGGACAGTTGGGAGAGACCCAGTACTTC,CASGLVPPGQLGETQYF
TRBV7-2,TRBJ1-2,TRBD1,TGTGCCAGCAGCTTGGACAGGGGGCGCTTGGAAGTTGGCTACACCTTC,CASSLDRGRLEVGYTF
TRBV7-6,TRBJ2-1,TRBD2,TGTGCCAGCAGCTTATTCCCCCTAGCGGGGTCGAGGGGCAATGAGCAGTTCTTC,CASSLFPLAGSRGNEQFF
TRBV12-5,TRBJ2-7,-,TGTGCTAGTGCCGATGGAACAGGAGTCGGCTACGAGCAGTACTTC,CASADGTGVGYEQYF
TRBV21-1,TRBJ2-5,-,TGTGCCAGCAGGGCGGGGGGACCCCAAGAGACCCAGTACTTC,CASRAGGPQETQYF
TRBV5-8,TRBJ1-3,-,TGTGCCAGCAGCTTGGACGGGGGCTCTGGAAACACCATATATTTT,CASSLDGGSGNTIYF
TRBV18,TRBJ2-7,-,TGTGCCAGCTCAGCCGGGACTGTCATCTACGAGCAGTACTTC,CASSAGTVIYEQYF
TRBV19,TRBJ1-1,TRBD1,TGTGCCAGTAGTATGGGGACAGGTAAGTTCTACACTGAAGCTTTCTTT,CASSMGTGKFYTEAFF
TRBV4-1,TRBJ1-4,-,TGCGCCAGCAGCCAAGTAGCGAGGAAATTTAATGAAAAACTGTTTTTT,CASSQVARKFNEKLFF
TRBV7-9,TRBJ1-2,-,TGTGCCAGCAGCTTAGCGGTACAGTACTATGGCTACACCTTC,CASSLAVQYYGYTF
TRBV7-9,TRBJ2-7,-,TGTGCCAGCAGCTTAGCAGGGGCCTACGAGCAGTACTTC,CASSLAGAYEQYF
TRBV19,TRBJ1-4,-,TGTGCCAGTAGCACAGAGTACGGAAAACTGTTTTTT,CASSTEYGKLFF
TRBV5-1,TRBJ2-7,TRBD1,TGCGCCAGCAGCTTAGCTGGGACAGGCTCCTACGAGCAGTACTTC,CASSLAGTGSYEQYF
TRBV28,TRBJ1-2,-,TGTGCCAGCAGTTTGGTCAACTATGGCTACACCTTC,CASSLVNYGYTF
TRBV6-5,TRBJ2-5,TRBD1,TGTGCCAGCGGGGGACAGGGGGCCGGTAAGGAGACCCAGTACTTC,CASGGQGAGKETQYF
TRBV19,TRBJ2-1,TRBD2,TGTGCCAGTAGTATCGTCCTAGCGGGGGATCCCGACAATGAGCAGTTCTTC,CASSIVLAGDPDNEQFF
TRBV19,TRBJ2-7,TRBD1,TGTGCCAGTAGTATAGATTCGGGACAGGCCTACGAGCAGTACTTC,CASSIDSGQAYEQYF
TRBV3-1/TRBV3-2,TRBJ1-4,-,TGTGCCAGCAGCCGAGGGATTACTAATGAAAAACTGTTTTTT,CASSRGITNEKLFF
TRBV27,TRBJ2-1,TRBD2,TGTGCCAGCAGTCTCCTCCGGGGACTAGCGGGGGGGCCCGCCCACAATGAGCAGTTCTTC,CASSLLRGLAGGPAHNEQFF
TRBV3-1/TRBV3-2,TRBJ1-1,-,TGTGCCAGCAGCCAAGTAGGGGTTTTCAACACTGAAGCTTTCTTT,CASSQVGVFNTEAFF
TRBV28,TRBJ1-4,-,TGTGCCAGCAGCTCCGAGCAGGACGAAAAACTGTTTTTT,CASSSEQDEKLFF
TRBV5-1,TRBJ2-5,-,TGCGCCAGCAGTCATACGGGTTCAGAGACCCAGTACTTC,CASSHTGSETQYF
TRBV28,TRBJ1-5,-,TGTGCCAGCAGTTTAAGTGGGGGCGGCCAGCCCCAGCATTTT,CASSLSGGGQPQHF
TRBV7-9,TRBJ1-1,-,TGTGCCAGCAGCTCCGTAGGAAAAGAGAACACTGAAGCTTTCTTT,CASSSVGKENTEAFF
TRBV20-1,TRBJ2-1,TRBD2,TGCAGTGCTAGTGCAGCATTTAAGCGGGGGGCTTACAATGAGCAGTTCTTC,CSASAAFKRGAYNEQFF
TRBV6-5,TRBJ2-7,-,TGTGCCAGCAGCGCCCGCAGGGACGAGCAGTACTTC,CASSARRDEQYF
TRBV27,TRBJ2-7,-,TGTGCCAGCAGTGACTTTACAGGGTACCAGCAGTACTTC,CASSDFTGYQQYF